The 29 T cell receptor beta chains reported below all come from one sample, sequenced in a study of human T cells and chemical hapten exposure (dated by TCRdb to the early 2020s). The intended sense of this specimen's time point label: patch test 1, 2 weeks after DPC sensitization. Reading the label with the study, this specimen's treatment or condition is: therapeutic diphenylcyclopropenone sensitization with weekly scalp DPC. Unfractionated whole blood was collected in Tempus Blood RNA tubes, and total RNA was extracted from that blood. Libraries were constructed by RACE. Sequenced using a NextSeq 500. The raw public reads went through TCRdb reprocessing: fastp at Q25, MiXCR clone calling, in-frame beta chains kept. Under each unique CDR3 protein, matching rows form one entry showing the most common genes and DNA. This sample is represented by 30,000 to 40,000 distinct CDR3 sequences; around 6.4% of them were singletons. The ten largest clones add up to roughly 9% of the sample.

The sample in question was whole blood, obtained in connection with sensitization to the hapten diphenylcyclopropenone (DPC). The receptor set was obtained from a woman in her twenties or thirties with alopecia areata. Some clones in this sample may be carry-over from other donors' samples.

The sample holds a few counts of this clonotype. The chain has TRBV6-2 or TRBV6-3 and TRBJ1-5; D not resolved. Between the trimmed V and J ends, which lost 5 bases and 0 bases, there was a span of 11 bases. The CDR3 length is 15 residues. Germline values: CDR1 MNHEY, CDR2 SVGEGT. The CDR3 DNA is TGTGCCAGCAGTGAGGTCTCCAGTAGCAATCAGCCCCAGCATTTT. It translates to CASSEVSSSNQPQHF.

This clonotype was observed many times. CDR3 nucleotide sequence: TGTGCCAGTTCCGGGACAGGGGGCTCTTACGAGCAGTACTTC. Amino acid sequence: CASSGTGGSYEQYF. The genes are TRBV12-3 or TRBV12-4 and TRBJ2-7; TRBD1 matches 12 bases. The V gene end was trimmed by 9 bases and the J gene end by 4 bases; junction bases not matched to a gene: 7. The CDR3 is 14 residues long.

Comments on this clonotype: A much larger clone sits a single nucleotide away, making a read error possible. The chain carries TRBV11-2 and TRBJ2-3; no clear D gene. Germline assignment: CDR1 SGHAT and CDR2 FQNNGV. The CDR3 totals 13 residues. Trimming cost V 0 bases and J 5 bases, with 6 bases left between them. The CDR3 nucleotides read TGTGCCAGCAGCTTAGAATCCCAAGATACGCAGTATTTT. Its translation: CASSLESQDTQYF.

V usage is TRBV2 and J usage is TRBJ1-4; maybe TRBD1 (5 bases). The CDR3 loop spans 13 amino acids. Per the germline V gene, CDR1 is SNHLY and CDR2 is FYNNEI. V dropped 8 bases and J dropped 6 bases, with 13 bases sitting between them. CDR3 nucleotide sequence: TGTGCCAGCGATGGAGGGGTATATGAAAAACTGTTTTTT. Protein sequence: CASDGGVYEKLFF.

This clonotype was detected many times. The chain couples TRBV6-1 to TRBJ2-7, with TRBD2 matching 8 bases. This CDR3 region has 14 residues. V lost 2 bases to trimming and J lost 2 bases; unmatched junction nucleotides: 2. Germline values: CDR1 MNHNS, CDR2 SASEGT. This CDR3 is CASSERRGAYEQYF. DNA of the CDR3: TGTGCCAGCAGTGAAAGGCGGGGGGCCTACGAGCAGTACTTC.

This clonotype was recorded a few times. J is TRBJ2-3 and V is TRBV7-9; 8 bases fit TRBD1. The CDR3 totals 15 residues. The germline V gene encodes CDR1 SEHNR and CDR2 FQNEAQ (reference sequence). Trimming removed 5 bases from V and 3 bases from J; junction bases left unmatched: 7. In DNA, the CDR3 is TGTGCCAGCAGCCGTCCGACAGGGGTAACAGATACGCAGTATTTT. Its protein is CASSRPTGVTDTQYF. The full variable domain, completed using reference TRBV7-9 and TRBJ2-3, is DTGVSQNPRHKITKRGQNVTFRCDPISEHNRLYWYRQTLGQGPEFLTYFQNEAQLEKSRLLSDRFSAERPKGSFSTLEIQRTEQGDSAMYLCASSRPTGVTDTQYFGPGTRLTVL.

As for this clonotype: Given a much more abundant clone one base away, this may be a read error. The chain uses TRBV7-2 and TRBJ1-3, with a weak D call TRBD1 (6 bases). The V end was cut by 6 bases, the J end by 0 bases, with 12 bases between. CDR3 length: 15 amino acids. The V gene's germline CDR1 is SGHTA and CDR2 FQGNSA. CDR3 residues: CASRGQTFSGNTIYF. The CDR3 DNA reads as TGTGCCAGCAGAGGACAGACGTTCTCTGGAAACACCATATATTTT.

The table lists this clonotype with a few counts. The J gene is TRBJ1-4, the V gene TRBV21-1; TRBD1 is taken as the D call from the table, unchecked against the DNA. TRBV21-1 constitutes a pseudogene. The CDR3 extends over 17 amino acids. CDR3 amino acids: CASSNGTGVPTGEKLFF. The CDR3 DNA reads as TGTGCCAGCAGCAACGGGACAGGGGTTCCTACGGGTGAAAAACTGTTTTTT.

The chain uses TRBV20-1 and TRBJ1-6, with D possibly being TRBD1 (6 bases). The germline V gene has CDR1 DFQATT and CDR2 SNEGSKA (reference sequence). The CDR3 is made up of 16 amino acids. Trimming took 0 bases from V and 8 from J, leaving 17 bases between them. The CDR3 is CSARDTSRQGYSPLHF. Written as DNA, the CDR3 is TGCAGTGCTAGAGATACCTCCCGGCAGGGGTATTCACCCCTCCACTTT.

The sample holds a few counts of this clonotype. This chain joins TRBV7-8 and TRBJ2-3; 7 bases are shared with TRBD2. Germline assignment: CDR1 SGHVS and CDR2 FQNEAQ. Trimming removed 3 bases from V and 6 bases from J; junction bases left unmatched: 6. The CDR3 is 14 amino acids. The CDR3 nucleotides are TGTGCCAGCAGCTTCCTTCGACTAGCCGATACGCAGTATTTT. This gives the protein CASSFLRLADTQYF. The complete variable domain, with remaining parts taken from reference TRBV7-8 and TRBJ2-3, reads GAGVSQSPRYKVAKRGQDVALRCDPISGHVSLFWYQQALGQGPEFLTYFQNEAQLDKSGLPSDRFFAERPEGSVSTLKIQRTQQEDSAVYLCASSFLRLADTQYFGPGTRLTVL.

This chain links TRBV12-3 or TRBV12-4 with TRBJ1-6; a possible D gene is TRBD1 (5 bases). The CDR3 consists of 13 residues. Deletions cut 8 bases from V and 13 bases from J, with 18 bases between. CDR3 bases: TGTGCCAGCCGGGGTTTAGGGGCTGGTCCCCTCCACTTT. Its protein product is CASRGLGAGPLHF.

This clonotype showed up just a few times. CDR3 in amino acids: CASSSKGQNSNQPQHF. The CDR3, as DNA: TGTGCCAGCAGCTCTAAAGGACAGAATAGCAATCAGCCCCAGCATTTT. The chain has TRBV5-5 and TRBJ1-5, with D perhaps TRBD1 (6 bases). Germline V gene sequence: CDR1 SGHKS, CDR2 YYEKEE (reference sequence). This CDR3 comprises 16 residues. V was trimmed by 3 bases and J by 0 bases, leaving 13 bases between them.

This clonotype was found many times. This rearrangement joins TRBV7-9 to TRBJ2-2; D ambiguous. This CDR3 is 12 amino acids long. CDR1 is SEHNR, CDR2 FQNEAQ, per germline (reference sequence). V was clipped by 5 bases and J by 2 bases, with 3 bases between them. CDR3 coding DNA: TGTGCCAGCAGCACAAACACCGGGGAGCTGTTTTTT. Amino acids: CASSTNTGELFF.

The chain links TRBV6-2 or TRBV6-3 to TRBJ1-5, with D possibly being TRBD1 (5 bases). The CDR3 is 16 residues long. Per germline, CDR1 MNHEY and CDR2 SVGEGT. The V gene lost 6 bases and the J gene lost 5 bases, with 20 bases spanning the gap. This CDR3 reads CASSSWDLGVDQPQHF. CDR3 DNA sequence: TGTGCCAGCAGCTCCTGGGACTTGGGGGTCGATCAGCCCCAGCATTTT.

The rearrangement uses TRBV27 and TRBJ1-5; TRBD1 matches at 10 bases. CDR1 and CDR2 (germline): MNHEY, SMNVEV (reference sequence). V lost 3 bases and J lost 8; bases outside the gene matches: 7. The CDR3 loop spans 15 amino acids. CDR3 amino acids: CASSLGQGIVEPQHF. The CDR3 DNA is TGTGCCAGCAGTTTGGGACAGGGGATAGTAGAGCCCCAGCATTTT.

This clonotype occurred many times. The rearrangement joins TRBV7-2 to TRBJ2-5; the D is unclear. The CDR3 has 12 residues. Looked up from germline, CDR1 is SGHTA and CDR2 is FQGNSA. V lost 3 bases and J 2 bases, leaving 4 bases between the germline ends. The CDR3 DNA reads TGTGCCAGCAGCTTGGGGCAAGAGACCCAGTACTTC. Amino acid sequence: CASSLGQETQYF.

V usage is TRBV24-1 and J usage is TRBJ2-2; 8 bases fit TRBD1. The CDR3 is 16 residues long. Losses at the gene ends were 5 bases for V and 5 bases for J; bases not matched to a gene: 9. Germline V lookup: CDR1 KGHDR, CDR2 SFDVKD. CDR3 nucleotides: TGTGCCACCAGTGCCAACCCGGGACAGGTTACCGGGGAGCTGTTTTTT. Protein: CATSANPGQVTGELFF.

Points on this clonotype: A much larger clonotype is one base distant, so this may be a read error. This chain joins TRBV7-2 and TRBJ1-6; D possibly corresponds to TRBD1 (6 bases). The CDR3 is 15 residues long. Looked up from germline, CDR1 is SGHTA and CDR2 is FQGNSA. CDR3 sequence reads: CVSSLVRGGNSPLHF. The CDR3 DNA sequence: TGTGTCAGCAGCTTAGTCAGGGGTGGTAATTCACCCCTCCACTTT. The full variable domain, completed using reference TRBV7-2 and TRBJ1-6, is GAGVSQSPSNKVTEKGKDVELRCDPISGHTALYWYRQSLGQGLEFLIYFQGNSAPDKSGLPSDRFSAERTGGSVSTLTIQRTQQEDSAVYLCVSSLVRGGNSPLHFGNGTRLTVT.

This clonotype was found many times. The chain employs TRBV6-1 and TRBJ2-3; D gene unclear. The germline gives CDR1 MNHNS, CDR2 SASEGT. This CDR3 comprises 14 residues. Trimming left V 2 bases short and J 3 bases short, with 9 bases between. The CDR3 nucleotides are TGTGCCAGCAGTGAATATCGATCTACAGATACGCAGTATTTT. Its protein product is CASSEYRSTDTQYF.

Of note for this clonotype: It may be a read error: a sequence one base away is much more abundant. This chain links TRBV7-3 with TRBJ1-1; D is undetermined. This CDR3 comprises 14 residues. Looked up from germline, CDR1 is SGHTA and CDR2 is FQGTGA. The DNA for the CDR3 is TGTGCCAGCAGCTTAACCCCATTCGGTTCTGAAGATTTCTTT. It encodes CASSLTPFGSEDFF.

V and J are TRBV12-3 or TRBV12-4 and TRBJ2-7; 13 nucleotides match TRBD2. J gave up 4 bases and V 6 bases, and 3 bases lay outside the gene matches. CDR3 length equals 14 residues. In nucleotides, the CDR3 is TGTGCCAGCAGGCGGACTAGCGGGGGTTACGAGCAGTACTTC. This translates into CASRRTSGGYEQYF.

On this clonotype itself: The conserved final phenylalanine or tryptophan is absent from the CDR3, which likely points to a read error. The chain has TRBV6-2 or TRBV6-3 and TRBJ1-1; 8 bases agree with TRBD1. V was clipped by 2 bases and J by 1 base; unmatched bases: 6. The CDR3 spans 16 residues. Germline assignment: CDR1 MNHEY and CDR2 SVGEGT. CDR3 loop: CASSYGRGRGNTEAFL. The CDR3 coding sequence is TGTGCCAGCAGTTACGGCAGGGGGCGAGGGAACACTGAAGCTTTCCTT.

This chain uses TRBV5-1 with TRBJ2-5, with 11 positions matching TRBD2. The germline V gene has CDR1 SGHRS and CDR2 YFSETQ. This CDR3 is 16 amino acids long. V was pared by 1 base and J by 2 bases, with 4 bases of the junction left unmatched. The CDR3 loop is CASSLQASGGQETQYF. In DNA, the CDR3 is TGCGCCAGCAGCTTGCAGGCTAGCGGGGGGCAAGAGACCCAGTACTTC.

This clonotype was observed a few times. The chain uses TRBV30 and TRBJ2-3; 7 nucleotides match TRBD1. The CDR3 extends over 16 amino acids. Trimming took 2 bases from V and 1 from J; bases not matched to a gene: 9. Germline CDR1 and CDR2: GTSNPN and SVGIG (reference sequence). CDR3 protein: CAWSPLDRAGTDTQYF. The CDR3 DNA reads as TGTGCCTGGAGTCCCCTCGACAGGGCCGGCACAGATACGCAGTATTTT.

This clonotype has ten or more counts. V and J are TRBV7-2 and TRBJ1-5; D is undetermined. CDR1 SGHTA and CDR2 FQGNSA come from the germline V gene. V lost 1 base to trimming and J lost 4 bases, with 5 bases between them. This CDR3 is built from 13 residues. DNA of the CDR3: TGTGCCAGCAGCTTAGGGCAGAATCAGCCCCAGCATTTT. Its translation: CASSLGQNQPQHF.

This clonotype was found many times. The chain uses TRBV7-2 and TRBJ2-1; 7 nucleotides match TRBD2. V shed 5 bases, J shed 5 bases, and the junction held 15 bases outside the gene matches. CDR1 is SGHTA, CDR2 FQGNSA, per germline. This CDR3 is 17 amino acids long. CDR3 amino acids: CASSGAIGGGGNNEQFF. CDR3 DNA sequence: TGTGCCAGCAGCGGGGCCATCGGTGGCGGGGGAAACAATGAGCAGTTCTTC.

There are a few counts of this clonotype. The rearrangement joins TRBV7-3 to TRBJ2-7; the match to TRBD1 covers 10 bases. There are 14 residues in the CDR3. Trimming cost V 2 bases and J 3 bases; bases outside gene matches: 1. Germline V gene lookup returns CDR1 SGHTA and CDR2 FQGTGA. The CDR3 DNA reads TGTGCCAGCAGCTTAGACAGGGGGCACTACGAGCAGTACTTC. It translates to CASSLDRGHYEQYF.

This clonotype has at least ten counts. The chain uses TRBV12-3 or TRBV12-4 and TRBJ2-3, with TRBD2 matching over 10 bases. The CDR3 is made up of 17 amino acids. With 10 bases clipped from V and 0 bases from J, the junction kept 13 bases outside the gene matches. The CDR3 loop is CATSRGSGGRSTDTQYF. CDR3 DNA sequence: TGTGCCACCTCTCGGGGTAGCGGGGGGAGGAGCACAGATACGCAGTATTTT.

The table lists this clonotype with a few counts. CDR3 loop: CSAEDMGTEAFF. CDR3 bases: TGCAGTGCTGAGGACATGGGCACTGAAGCTTTCTTT. The rearrangement links TRBV20-1 to TRBJ1-1; the D gene is possibly TRBD1 (5 bases). Germline CDR1 DFQATT, CDR2 SNEGSKA (reference sequence). The V end was cut by 5 bases, the J end by 4 bases, with 11 bases between. The CDR3 extends over 12 amino acids.